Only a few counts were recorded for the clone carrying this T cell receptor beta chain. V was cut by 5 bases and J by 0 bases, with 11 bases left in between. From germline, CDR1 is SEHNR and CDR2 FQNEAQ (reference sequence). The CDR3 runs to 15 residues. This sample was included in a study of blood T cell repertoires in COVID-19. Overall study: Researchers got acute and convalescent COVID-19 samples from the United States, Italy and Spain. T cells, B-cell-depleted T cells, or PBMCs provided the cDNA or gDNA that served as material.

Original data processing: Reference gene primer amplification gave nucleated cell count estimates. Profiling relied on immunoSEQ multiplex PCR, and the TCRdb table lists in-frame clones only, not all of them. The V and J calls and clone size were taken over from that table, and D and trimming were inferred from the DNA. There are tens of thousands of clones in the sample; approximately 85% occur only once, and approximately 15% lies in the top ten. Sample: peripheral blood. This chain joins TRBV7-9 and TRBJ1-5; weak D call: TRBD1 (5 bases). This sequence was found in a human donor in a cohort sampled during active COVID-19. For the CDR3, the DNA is TGTGCCAGCAGCCTCGAAGGACATAGCAATCAGCCCCAGCATTTT. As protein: CASSLEGHSNQPQHF.